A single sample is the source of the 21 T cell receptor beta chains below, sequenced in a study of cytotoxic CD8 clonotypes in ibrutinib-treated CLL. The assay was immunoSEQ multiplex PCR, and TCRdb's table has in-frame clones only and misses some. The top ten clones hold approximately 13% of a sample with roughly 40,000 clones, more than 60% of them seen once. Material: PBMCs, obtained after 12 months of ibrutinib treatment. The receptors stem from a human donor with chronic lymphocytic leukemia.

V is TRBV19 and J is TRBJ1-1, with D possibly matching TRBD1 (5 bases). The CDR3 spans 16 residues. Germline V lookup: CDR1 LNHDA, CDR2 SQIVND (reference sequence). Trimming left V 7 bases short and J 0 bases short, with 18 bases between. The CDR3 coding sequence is TGTGCCAGTAATACTAAGAGGGGTGCTATGAACACTGAAGCTTTCTTT. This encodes CASNTKRGAMNTEAFF.

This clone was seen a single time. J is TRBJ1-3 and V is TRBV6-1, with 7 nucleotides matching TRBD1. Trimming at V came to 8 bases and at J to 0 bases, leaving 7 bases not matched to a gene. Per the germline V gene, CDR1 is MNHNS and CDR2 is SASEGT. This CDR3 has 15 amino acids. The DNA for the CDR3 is TGTGCCAGCGGTAGACAGGGAATCTCTGGAAACACCATATATTTT. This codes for CASGRQGISGNTIYF.

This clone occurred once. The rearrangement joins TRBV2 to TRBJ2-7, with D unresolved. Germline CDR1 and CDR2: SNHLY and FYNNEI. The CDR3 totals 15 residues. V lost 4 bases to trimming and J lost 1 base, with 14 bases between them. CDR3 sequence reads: CASSAALSRSYEQYF. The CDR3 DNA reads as TGTGCCAGCAGTGCCGCCCTTAGCCGATCCTACGAGCAGTACTTC.

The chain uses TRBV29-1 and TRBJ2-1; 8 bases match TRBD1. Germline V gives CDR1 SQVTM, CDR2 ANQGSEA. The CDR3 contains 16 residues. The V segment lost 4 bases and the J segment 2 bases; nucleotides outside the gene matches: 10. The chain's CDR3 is CSVVESHRGAYNEQFF. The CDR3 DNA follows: TGCAGCGTTGTAGAGTCCCACAGGGGGGCCTACAATGAGCAGTTCTTC.

The DNA for the CDR3 is TGCGCCAGCAGCTTGTTCACTTTAGAGACCCAGTACTTC. Its protein product is CASSLFTLETQYF. This sequence joins TRBV5-1 and TRBJ2-5; D uncertain. Germline V lookup: CDR1 SGHRS, CDR2 YFSETQ. V was trimmed by 1 base and J by 4 bases, leaving 8 bases between them. This CDR3 is built from 13 residues.

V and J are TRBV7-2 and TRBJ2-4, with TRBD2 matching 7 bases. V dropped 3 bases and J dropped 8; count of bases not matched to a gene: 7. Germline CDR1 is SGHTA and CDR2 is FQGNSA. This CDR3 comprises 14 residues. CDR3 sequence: CASSFAAGRDIQYF. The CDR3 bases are TGTGCCAGCAGCTTTGCAGCGGGACGGGACATTCAGTACTTC.

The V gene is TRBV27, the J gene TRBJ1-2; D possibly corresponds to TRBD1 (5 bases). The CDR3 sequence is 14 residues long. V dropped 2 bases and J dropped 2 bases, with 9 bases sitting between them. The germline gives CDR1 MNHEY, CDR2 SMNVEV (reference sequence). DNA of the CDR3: TGTGCCAGCAGTTTAAGCAGGGTCAACTATGGCTACACCTTC. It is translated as CASSLSRVNYGYTF.

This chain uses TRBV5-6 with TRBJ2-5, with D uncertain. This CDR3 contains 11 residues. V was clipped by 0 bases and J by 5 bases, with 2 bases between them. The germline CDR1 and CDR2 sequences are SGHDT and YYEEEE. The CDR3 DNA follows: TGTGCCAGCAGCTTGGTGGAGACCCAGTACTTC. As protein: CASSLVETQYF.

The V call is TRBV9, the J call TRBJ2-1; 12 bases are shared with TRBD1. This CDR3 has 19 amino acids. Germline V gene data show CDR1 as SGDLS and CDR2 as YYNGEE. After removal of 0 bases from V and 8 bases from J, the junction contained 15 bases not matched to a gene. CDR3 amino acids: CASSVAFIQGQGAGDEQFF. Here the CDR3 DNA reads TGTGCCAGCAGCGTAGCTTTCATCCAGGGACAGGGGGCCGGTGATGAGCAGTTCTTC.

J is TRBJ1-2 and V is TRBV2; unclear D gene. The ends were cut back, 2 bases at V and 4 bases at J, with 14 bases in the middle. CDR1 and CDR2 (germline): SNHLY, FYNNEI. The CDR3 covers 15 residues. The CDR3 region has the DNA TGTGCCAGCAGTGAATCGGTTGGAATTAGCTATGGCTACACCTTC. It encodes CASSESVGISYGYTF.

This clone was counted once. The DNA of the CDR3 is TGTGCCAGCCTGGACGGATACAATGAGCAGTTCTTC. It encodes CASLDGYNEQFF. The gene calls are TRBV6-1 and TRBJ2-1; D not certain. V was trimmed by 8 bases and J by 4 bases, leaving 9 bases between them. The V gene's germline CDR1 is MNHNS and CDR2 SASEGT. The CDR3 covers 12 residues.

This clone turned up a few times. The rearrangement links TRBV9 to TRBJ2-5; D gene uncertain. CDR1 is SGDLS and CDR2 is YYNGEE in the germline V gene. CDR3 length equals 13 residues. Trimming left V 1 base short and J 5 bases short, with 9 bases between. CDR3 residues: CASSVSREETQYF. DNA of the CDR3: TGTGCCAGCAGCGTAAGTCGCGAGGAGACCCAGTACTTC.

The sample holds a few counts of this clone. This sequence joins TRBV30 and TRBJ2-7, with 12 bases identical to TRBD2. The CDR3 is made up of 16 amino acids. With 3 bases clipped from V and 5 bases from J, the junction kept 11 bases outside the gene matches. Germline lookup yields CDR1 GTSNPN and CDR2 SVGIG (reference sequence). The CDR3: CAWSANLAGGFHEQYF. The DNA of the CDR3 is TGTGCCTGGAGCGCGAATCTAGCGGGAGGGTTCCACGAGCAGTACTTC.

The CDR3 is CARSPPLEGGTQYF. The CDR3 DNA is TGTGCCAGAAGCCCCCCACTAGAGGGCGGTACGCAGTATTTT. This rearrangement joins TRBV5-3 to TRBJ2-3, with D perhaps matching TRBD2 (5 bases). TRBV5-3 is flagged as an ORF with uncertain function. V shed 4 bases and J shed 8 bases, with 17 bases lying between them. The CDR3 length is 14 residues.

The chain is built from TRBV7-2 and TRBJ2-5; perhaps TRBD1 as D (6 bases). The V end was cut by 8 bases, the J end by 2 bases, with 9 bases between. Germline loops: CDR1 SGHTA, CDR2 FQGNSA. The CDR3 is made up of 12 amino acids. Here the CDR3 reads CASAQGQETQYF. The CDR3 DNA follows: TGTGCCAGCGCACAGGGACAAGAGACCCAGTACTTC.

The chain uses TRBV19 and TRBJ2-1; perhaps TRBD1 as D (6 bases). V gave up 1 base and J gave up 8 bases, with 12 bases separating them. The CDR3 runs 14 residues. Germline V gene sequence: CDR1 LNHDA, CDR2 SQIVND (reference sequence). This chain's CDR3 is CASSIVVNRDEQFF. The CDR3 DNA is TGTGCCAGTAGTATAGTTGTGAACAGGGATGAGCAGTTCTTC. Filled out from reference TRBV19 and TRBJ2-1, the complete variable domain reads DGGITQSPKYLFRKEGQNVTLSCEQNLNHDAMYWYRQDPGQGLRLIYYSQIVNDFQKGDIAEGYSVSREKKESFPLTVTSAQKNPTAFYLCASSIVVNRDEQFFGPGTRLTVL.

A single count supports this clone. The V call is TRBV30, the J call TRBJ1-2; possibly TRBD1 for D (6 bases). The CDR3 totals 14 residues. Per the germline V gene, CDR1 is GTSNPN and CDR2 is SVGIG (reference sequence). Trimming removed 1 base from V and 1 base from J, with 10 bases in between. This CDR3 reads CAWSGGGNNYGYTF. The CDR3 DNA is TGTGCCTGGAGTGGAGGGGGAAATAACTATGGCTACACCTTC.

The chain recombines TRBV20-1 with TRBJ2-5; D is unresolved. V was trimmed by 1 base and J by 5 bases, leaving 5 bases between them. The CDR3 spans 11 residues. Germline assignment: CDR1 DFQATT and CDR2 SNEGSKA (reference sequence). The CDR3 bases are TGCAGTGCTAGAGTACTTGAGACCCAGTACTTC. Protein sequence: CSARVLETQYF.

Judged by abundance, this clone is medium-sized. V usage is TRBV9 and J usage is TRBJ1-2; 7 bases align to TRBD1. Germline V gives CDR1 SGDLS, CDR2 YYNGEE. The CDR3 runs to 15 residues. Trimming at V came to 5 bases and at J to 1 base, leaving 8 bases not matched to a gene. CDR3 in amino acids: CASSPGGQSNYGYTF. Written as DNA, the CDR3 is TGTGCCAGCAGTCCGGGGGGACAGAGTAACTATGGCTACACCTTC.

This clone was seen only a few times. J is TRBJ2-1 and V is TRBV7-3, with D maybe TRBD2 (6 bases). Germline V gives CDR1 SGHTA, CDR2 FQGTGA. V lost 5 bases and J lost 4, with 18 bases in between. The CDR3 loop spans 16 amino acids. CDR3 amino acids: CASSALGLRGYNEQFF. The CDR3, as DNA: TGTGCCAGCAGCGCCCTGGGACTTCGGGGTTACAATGAGCAGTTCTTC.

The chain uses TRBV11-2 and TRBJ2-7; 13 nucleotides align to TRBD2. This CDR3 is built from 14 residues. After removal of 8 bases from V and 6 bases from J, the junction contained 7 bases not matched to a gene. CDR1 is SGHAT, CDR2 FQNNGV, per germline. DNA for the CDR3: TGTGCCAGCGATACAGGGACTAGCGGGATCGAGCAGTACTTC. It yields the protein CASDTGTSGIEQYF.